The 2 T cell receptor beta chains below come from one sample, sequenced in a study of shared clonotypes between healthy human individuals. Assay used: immunoSEQ multiplex PCR; TCRdb lists only in-frame clones, some missing. The top ten clones hold 0.36% of a sample with 2 million to 2.5 million clones, roughly 93% of them seen once. The sample was naive CD4+ T cells from PBMCs. Indicated subset: CD45RA+ positively selected. These receptors all come from a man younger than 30 in good health. Some clones in this sample may be carry-over from other donors' samples.

This chain connects TRBV20-1 to TRBJ1-2, with unresolved D. Germline loops: CDR1 DFQATT, CDR2 SNEGSKA (reference sequence). V lost 6 bases and J 2 bases, leaving 7 bases between the germline ends. There are 11 residues in the CDR3. This CDR3 reads CSADWNYGYTF. The DNA for the CDR3 is TGCAGTGCAGACTGGAACTATGGCTACACCTTC.

As for this clone: The identical CDR3 is also encoded by other nucleotide sequences in the sample. J is TRBJ1-5 and V is TRBV5-1, with D uncertain. CDR3 length equals 15 residues. CDR1 is SGHRS and CDR2 is YFSETQ in the germline V gene. V was trimmed by 0 bases and J by 3 bases, leaving 10 bases between them. The CDR3 nucleotides read TGCGCCAGCAGCTTGGCAGGTCAGTTCAATCAGCCCCAGCATTTT. Amino acid sequence: CASSLAGQFNQPQHF. The full variable domain, in which reference TRBV5-1 and TRBJ1-5 provide the parts outside the CDR3, is KAGVTQTPRYLIKTRGQQVTLSCSPISGHRSVSWYQQTPGQGLQFLFEYFSETQRNKGNFPGRFSGRQFSNSRSEMNVSTLELGDSALYLCASSLAGQFNQPQHFGDGTRLSIL.